This section outlines one T cell receptor beta chain sequence together with its context. Germline CDR1 and CDR2: SGHAT and FQNNGV. V was cut by 1 base and J by 4 bases, with 12 bases left in between. The CDR3 totals 15 residues. This entry is derived from a study of T cell clones after liver transplantation. Study details: Apart from three HCV-positive recipients, transplants were for non-autoimmune, non-viral reasons.

Generated by immunoSEQ multiplex PCR, the TCRdb table keeps only in-frame clones and is missing some. The top ten clones hold more than 9% of a sample with 40,000 to 55,000 clones, roughly 74% of them seen once. J is TRBJ2-3 and V is TRBV11-2; D is perhaps TRBD2 (5 bases). This receptor was identified in a human patient who received a liver transplant. Some T cells may arise from the graft donor. Sample: CD4+ T cells from blood, taken 54 months after liver transplant. DNA of the CDR3: TGTGCCAGCAGCTTAGGTAGTCGGGGAGCAGATACGCAGTATTTT. Translating gives CASSLGSRGADTQYF.